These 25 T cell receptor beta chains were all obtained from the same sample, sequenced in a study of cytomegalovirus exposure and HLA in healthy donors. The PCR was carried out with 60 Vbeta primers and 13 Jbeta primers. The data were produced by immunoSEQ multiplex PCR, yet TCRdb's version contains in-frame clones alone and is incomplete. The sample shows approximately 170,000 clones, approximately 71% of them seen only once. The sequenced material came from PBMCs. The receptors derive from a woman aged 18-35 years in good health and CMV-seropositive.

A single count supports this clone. CDR3 coding DNA: TGTGCCAGCAGCCCCACGGTTGGTACAGATACGCAGTATTTT. It specifies CASSPTVGTDTQYF. The gene calls are TRBV5-6 and TRBJ2-3; D is undetermined. CDR1 SGHDT and CDR2 YYEEEE come from the germline V gene. CDR3 size: 14 residues. V lost 4 bases and J 3 bases, leaving 12 bases between the germline ends. Based on the CDR3 plus reference TRBV5-6 and TRBJ2-3, the full variable domain is DAGVTQSPTHLIKTRGQQVTLRCSPKSGHDTVSWYQQALGQGPQFIFQYYEEEERQRGNFPDRFSGHQFPNYSSELNVNALLLGDSALYLCASSPTVGTDTQYFGPGTRLTVL.

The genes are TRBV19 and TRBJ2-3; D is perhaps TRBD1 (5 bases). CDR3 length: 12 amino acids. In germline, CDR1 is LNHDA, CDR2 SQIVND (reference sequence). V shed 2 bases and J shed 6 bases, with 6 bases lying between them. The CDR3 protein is CASSISGDTQYF. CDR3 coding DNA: TGTGCCAGTAGTATATCAGGGGATACGCAGTATTTT.

The CDR3, as DNA: TGTGCCAGCAGGGGATACAGGGGGATTAATGAAGCTTTCTTT. It translates to CASRGYRGINEAFF. The rearrangement joins TRBV6-1 to TRBJ1-1; 8 positions match TRBD1. CDR1 is MNHNS and CDR2 is SASEGT in the germline V gene. This CDR3 has 14 amino acids. With V trimmed by 6 bases and J by 7 bases, 10 bases remained unmatched.

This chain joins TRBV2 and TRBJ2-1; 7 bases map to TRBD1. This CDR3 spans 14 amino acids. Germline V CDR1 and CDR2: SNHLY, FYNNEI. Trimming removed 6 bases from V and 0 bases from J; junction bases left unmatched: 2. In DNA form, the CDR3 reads TGTGCCAGCAGCCGGGACAGCTCCTACAATGAGCAGTTCTTC. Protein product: CASSRDSSYNEQFF. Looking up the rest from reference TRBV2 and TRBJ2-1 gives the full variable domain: EPEVTQTPSHQVTQMGQEVILRCVPISNHLYFYWYRQILGQKVEFLVSFYNNEISEKSEIFDDQFSVERPDGSNFTLKIRSTKLEDSAMYFCASSRDSSYNEQFFGPGTRLTVL.

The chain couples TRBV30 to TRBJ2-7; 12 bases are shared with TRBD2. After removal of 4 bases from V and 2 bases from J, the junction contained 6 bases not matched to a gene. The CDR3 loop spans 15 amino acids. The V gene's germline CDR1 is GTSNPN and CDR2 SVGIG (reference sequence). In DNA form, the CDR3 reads TGTGCCTGGACCACTAGCGGGAGGCGACCCTACGAGCAGTACTTC. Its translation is CAWTTSGRRPYEQYF.

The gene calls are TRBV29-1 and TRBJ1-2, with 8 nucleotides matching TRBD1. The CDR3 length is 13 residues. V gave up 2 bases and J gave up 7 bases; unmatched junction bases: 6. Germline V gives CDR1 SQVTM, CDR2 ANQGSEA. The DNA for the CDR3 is TGCAGCGTTGAACACGGACAGGGCTTTGGCTACACCTTC. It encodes CSVEHGQGFGYTF.

CDR3 nucleotide sequence: TGTGCCAGCAGTTTCGACAGTCTGAGCTCCTACGAGCAGTACTTC. Translated, it gives CASSFDSLSSYEQYF. V gene TRBV2 combines with J gene TRBJ2-7; possible D gene TRBD1, 5 bases. Trimming removed 5 bases at V and 0 bases at J, with 14 bases between. The CDR3 totals 15 residues. In germline, CDR1 is SNHLY, CDR2 FYNNEI.

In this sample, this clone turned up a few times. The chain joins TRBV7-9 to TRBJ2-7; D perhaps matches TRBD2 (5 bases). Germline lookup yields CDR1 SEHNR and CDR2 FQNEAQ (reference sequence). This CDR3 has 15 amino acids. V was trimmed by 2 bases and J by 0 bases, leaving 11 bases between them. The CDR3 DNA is TGTGCCAGCAGCTTACCCGGGGAACCCTCCTACGAGCAGTACTTC. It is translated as CASSLPGEPSYEQYF. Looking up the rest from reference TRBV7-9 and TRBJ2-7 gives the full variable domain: DTGVSQNPRHKITKRGQNVTFRCDPISEHNRLYWYRQTLGQGPEFLTYFQNEAQLEKSRLLSDRFSAERPKGSFSTLEIQRTEQGDSAMYLCASSLPGEPSYEQYFGPGTRLTVT.

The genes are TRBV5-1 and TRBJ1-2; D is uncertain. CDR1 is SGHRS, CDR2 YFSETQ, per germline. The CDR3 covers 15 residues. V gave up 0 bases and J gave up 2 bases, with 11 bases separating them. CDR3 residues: CASSLALSPNYGYTF. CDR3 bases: TGCGCCAGCAGCTTGGCCTTGAGCCCCAACTATGGCTACACCTTC.

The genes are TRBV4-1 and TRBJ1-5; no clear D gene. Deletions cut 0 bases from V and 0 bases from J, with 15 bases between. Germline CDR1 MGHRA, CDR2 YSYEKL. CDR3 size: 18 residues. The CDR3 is CASSQENSHGYSNQPQHF. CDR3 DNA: TGCGCCAGCAGCCAAGAAAATAGTCACGGTTATAGCAATCAGCCCCAGCATTTT.

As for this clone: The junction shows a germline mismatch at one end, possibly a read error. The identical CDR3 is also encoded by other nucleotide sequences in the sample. CDR3 residues: CAWRQGATYEQYF. CDR3 DNA: TGTGCCTGGCGACAGGGTGCGACCTACGAACAGTACTTC. The chain combines TRBV30 with TRBJ2-7; 7 bases are shared with TRBD1. Per the germline V gene, CDR1 is GTSNPN and CDR2 is SVGIG (reference sequence). This CDR3 region has 13 residues.

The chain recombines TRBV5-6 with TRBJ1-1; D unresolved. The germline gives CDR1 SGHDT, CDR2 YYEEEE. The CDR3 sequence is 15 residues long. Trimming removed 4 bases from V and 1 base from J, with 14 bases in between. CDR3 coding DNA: TGTGCCAGCAGCCGGCGGGTAGGGTGGAACACTGAAGCTTTCTTT. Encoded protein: CASSRRVGWNTEAFF.

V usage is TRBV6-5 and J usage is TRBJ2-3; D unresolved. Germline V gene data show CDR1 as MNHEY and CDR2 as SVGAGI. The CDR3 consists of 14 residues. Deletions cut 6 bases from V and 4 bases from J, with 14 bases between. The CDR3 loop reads CASSKIGAADTQYF. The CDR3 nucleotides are TGTGCCAGCAGCAAGATCGGCGCGGCAGATACGCAGTATTTT.

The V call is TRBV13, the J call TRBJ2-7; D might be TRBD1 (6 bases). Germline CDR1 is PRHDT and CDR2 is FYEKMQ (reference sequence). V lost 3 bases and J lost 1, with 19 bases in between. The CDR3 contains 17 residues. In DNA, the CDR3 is TGTGCCAGCAGCTTTATCGGGACAACTTCTTCATCCTACGAGCAGTACTTC. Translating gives CASSFIGTTSSSYEQYF.

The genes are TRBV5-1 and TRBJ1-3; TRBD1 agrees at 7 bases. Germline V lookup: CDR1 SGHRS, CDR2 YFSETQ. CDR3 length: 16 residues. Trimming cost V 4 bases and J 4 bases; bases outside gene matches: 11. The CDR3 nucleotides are TGCGCCAGCAGCCGCACCACCACAGGGGAAGGAAACACCATATATTTT. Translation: CASSRTTTGEGNTIYF. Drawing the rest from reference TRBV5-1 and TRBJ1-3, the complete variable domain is KAGVTQTPRYLIKTRGQQVTLSCSPISGHRSVSWYQQTPGQGLQFLFEYFSETQRNKGNFPGRFSGRQFSNSRSEMNVSTLELGDSALYLCASSRTTTGEGNTIYFGEGSWLTVV.

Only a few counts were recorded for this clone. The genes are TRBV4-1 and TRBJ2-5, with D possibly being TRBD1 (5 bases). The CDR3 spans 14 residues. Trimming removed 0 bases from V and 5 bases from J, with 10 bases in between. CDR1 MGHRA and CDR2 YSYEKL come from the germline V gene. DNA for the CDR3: TGCGCCAGCAGCCAAGAAAACAGGTGGGAGACCCAGTACTTC. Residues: CASSQENRWETQYF.

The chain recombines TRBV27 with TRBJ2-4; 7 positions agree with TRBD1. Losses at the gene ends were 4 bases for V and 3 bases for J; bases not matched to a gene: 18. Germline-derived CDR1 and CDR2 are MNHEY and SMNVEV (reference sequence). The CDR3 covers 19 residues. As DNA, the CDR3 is TGTGCCAGCAGTTCGGCCCCCCACTCACAGGGGTTCGACAAAAACATTCAGTACTTC. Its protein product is CASSSAPHSQGFDKNIQYF.

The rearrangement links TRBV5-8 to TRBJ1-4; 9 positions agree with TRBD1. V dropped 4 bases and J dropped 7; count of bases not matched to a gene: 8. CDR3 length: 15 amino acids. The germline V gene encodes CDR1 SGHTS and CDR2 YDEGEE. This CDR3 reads CASSQGQGTGEKLFF. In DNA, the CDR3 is TGTGCCAGCAGCCAAGGACAGGGGACGGGTGAAAAACTGTTTTTT.

Here the CDR3 reads CASSLAGGGYNEQFF. CDR3 DNA: TGTGCCAGCAGCCTAGCGGGAGGAGGGTACAATGAGCAGTTCTTC. The rearrangement joins TRBV28 to TRBJ2-1, with 11 bases identical to TRBD2. Trimming removed 6 bases from V and 4 bases from J; junction bases left unmatched: 5. Germline CDR1 and CDR2: MDHEN and SYDVKM. The CDR3 has 15 amino acids.

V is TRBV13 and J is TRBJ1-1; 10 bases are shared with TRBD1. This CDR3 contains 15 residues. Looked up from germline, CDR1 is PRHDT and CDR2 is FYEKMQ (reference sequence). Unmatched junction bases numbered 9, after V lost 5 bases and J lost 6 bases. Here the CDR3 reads CASSPSGTGVPEAFF. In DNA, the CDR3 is TGTGCCAGCAGCCCGAGCGGGACAGGGGTTCCTGAAGCTTTCTTT.

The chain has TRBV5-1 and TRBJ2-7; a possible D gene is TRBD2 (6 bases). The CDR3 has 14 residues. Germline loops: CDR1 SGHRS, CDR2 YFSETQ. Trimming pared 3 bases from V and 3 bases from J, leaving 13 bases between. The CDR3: CASSWGDGRYEQYF. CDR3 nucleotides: TGCGCCAGCAGCTGGGGGGACGGTCGCTACGAGCAGTACTTC.

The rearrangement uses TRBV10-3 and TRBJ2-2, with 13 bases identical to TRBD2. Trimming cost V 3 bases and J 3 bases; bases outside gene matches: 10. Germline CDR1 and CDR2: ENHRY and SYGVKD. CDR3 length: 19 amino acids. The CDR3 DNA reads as TGTGCCATCAGTGACCAACCGGGACTAGCGGGGAGGTACACCGGGGAGCTGTTTTTT. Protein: CAISDQPGLAGRYTGELFF.

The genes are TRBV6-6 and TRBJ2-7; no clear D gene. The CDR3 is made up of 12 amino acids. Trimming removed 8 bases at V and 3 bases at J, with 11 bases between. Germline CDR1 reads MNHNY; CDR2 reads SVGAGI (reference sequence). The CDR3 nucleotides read TGTGCCAGCGCACTCGACTTCTACGAGCAGTACTTC. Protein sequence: CASALDFYEQYF.

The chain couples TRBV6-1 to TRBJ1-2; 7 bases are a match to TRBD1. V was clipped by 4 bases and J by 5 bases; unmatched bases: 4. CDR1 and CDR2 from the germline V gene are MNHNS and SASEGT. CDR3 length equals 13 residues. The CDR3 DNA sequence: TGTGCCAGCAGTGCACAGGGGACTTATGGCTACACCTTC. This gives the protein CASSAQGTYGYTF.

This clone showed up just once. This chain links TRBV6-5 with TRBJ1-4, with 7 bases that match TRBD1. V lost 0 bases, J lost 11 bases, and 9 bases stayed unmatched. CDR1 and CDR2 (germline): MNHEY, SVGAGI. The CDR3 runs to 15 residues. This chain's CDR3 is CASSYSTGAKEKLFF. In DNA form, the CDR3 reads TGTGCCAGCAGTTACTCCACAGGGGCGAAGGAGAAACTGTTTTTT.